This T cell receptor beta chain was captured in a study of T cells in Graves' hyperthyroidism and ophthalmopathy. This clonotype was counted at least ten times. Its antigen is unidentified. Findings and caveats of the study: Ophthalmopathy, as predicted by the model, came a median approximately 6.5 months after the prediction.

The source material, RNA transcripts, was used to amplify TCR beta CDR3 regions. Initially, a first-round RT-PCR of the TCR CDR3 employed the HTBI primer set. TCRdb re-called the multiplex PCR reads with MiXCR, one entry per CDR3 protein. The sample records about 250,000 distinct CDR3 sequences, more than 20% being singletons. There are 14 residues in the CDR3. Per the germline V gene, CDR1 is MNHEY and CDR2 is SVGAGI. Deletions cut 4 bases from V and 7 bases from J, with 14 bases between. Input material: blood. The clonotype was recovered from a woman aged 40 to 50 with Graves' ophthalmopathy. V is TRBV6-5 and J is TRBJ1-3; D remains ambiguous. The CDR3 protein is CASSFPLAANTIYF. For the CDR3, the DNA is TGTGCCAGCAGTTTCCCACTCGCGGCGAACACCATATATTTT.